This section outlines one T cell receptor (beta chain) sequence together with its context. This specimen belongs to a study of Ad26.COV2.S vaccination and SARS-CoV-2 variants. Sequencing was performed with immunoSEQ multiplex PCR; in TCRdb, only in-frame clones are kept and a portion is missing. The repertoire holds roughly 380,000 clones, with around 87% as singletons. Documented treatment: 19 received Ad26.COV2.S at low or high dose, single or two shots; 5 received placebo; per-sample allocation not given. Day 63 after the first vaccine or placebo injection was the time point for sampling. As its vector, the vaccine had Ad26, which expressed Wuhan-strain SARS-CoV-2 spike. Germline V lookup: CDR1 MDHEN, CDR2 SYDVKM. V lost 5 bases, J lost 6 bases, and 20 bases lay in between. The length of the CDR3 is 16 residues.

Sequencing was performed on peripheral blood, taken in a trial of Ad26.COV2.S vaccine versus placebo. This chain joins TRBV28 and TRBJ2-1, with a weak D call TRBD1 (6 bases). The TCR sequence derives from a person between 18 and 65 years old who received the Ad26.COV2.S COVID-19 vaccine or a placebo. CDR3 amino acids: CASSALRDTQPNEQFF. CDR3 DNA sequence: TGTGCCAGCAGTGCCCTCCGGGACACCCAACCCAATGAGCAGTTCTTC.